This paragraph reports one T cell receptor (beta chain). The antigen is undetermined. This sample is drawn from a study of T cells in Graves' hyperthyroidism and ophthalmopathy. Study overall: The initial diagnosis was the point when peripheral blood was collected, ahead of any treatment.

Using RNA transcripts as the source, TCR beta CDR3 regions were amplified. The HTBI primer set drove a first-round RT-PCR of the TCR CDR3. TCRdb reprocessed the multiplex PCR reads via MiXCR and lists one record per CDR3 protein. The table records more than 600,000 distinct CDR3 sequences, about 17% of them present only once. Deletions cut 5 bases from V and 3 bases from J, with 10 bases between. Germline V lookup: CDR1 ENHRY, CDR2 SYGVKD. CDR3 length: 13 residues. Study results and caveats: Ophthalmopathy stood apart from stable hyperthyroidism in a 13 V-J model.

The chain joins TRBV10-3 to TRBJ2-5, with D unresolved. This sequence was found in a young man with Graves' hyperthyroidism. Sequencing was performed on blood. CDR3: CAISRQIEETQYF. As DNA, the CDR3 is TGTGCCATCAGTCGACAAATAGAAGAGACCCAGTACTTC.